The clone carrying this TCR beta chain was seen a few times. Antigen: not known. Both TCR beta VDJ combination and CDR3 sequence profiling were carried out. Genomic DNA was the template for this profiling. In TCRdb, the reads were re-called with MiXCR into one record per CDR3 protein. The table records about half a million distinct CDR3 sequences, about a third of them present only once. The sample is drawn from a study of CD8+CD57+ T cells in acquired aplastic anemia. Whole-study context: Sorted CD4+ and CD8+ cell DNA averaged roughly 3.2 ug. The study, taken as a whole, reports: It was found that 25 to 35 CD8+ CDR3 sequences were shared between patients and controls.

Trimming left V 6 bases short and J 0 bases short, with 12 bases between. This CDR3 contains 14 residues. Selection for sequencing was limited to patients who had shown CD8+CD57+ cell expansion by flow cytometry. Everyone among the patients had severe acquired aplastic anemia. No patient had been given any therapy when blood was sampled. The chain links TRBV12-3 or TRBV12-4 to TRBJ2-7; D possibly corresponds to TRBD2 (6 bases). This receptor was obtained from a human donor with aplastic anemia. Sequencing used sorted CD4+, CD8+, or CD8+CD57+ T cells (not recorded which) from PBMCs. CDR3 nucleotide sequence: TGTGCCAGCAGGGTAGCGGTGAGCTCCTACGAGCAGTACTTC. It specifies CASRVAVSSYEQYF.